Given below is one TCR beta chain in context. What it binds is unknown. These data originate in a study of sequential checkpoint blockade in melanoma. At the level of the study: Arm A got nivolumab then ipilimumab; arm B the reverse, 1:1. Matched biopsies came pretreatment and at week 13 for twenty-two patients.

CDR3 length equals 13 residues. The germline V gene encodes CDR1 WSHSY and CDR2 SAAADI. With 6 bases removed from V and 6 bases from J, the gap between germline ends came to 13 bases. Overall study findings and caveats: Mutational load did not correlate with tumor T-cell fraction or clonality.

Generated by immunoSEQ multiplex PCR, the TCRdb table keeps only in-frame clones and is missing some. The repertoire holds about 9,600 clones, 25% to 30% seen once, with roughly 19% in the top ten. Treatment noted: randomized to nivolumab then ipilimumab (arm A) or the reverse (arm B). Patients had received no earlier DNA-damaging chemotherapy. Here the sequenced sample was tumor tissue (inferred from file names), taken from a patient given nivolumab and ipilimumab in sequence. The sequence was obtained from a human donor with melanoma. This sequence joins TRBV10-2 and TRBJ2-3, with TRBD2 as a possible D gene (6 bases). The DNA of the CDR3 is TGCGCCAGCAGGGAGGGTCGTTTGGATACGCAGTATTTT. Translation: CASREGRLDTQYF.